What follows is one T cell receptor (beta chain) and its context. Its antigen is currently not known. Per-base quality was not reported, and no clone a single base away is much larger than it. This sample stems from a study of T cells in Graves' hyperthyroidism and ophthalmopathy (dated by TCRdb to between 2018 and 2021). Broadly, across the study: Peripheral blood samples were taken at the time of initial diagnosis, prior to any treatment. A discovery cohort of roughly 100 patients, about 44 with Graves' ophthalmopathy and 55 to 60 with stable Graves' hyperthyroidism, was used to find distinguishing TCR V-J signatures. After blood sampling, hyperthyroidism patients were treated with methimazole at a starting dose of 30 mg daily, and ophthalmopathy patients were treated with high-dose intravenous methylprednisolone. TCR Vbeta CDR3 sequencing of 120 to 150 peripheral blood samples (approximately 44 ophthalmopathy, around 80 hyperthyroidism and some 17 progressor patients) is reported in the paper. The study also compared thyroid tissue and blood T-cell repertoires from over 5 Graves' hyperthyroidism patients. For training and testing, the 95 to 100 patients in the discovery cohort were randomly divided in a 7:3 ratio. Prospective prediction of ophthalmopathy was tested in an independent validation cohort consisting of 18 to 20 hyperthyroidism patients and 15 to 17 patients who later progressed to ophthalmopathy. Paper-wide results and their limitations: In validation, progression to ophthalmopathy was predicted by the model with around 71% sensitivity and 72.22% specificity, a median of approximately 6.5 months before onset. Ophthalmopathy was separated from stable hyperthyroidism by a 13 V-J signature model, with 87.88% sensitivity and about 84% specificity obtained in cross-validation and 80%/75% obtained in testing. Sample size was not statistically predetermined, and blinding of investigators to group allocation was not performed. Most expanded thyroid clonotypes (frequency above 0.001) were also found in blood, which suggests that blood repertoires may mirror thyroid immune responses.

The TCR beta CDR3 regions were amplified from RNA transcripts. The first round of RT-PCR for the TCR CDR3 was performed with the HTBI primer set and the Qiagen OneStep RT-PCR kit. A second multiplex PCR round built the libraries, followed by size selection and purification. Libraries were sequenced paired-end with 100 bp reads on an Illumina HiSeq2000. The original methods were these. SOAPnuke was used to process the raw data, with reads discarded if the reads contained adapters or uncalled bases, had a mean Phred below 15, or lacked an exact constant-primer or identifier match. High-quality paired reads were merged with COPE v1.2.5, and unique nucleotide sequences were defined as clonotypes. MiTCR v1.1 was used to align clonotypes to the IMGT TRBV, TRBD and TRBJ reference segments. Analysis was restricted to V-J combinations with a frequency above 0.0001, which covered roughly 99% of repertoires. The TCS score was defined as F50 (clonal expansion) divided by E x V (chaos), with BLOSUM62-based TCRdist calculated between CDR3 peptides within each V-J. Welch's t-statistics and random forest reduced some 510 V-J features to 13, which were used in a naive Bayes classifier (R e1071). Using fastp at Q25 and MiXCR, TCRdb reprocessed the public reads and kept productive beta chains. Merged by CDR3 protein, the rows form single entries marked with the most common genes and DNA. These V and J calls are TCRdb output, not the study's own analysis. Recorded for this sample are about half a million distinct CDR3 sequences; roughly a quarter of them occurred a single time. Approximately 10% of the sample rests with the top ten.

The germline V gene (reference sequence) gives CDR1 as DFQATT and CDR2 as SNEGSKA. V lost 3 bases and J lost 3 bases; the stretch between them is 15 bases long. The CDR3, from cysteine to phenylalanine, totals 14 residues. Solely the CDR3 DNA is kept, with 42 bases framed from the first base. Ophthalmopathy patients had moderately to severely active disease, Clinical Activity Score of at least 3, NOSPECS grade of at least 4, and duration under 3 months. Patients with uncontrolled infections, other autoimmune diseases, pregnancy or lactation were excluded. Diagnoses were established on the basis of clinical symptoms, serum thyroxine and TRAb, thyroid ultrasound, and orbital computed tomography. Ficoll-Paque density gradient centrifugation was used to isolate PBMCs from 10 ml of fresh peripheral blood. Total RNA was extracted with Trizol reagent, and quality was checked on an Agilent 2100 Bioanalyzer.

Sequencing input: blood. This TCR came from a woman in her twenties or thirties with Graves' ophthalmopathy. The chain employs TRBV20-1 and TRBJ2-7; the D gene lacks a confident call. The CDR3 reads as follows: CSASSLTSVYEQYF. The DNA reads TGCAGTGCTAGTTCGTTGACCTCCGTCTACGAGCAGTACTTC.